These 12 T cell receptor beta chains were sequenced from one sample in a study of TIL therapy for anti-PD-1-resistant metastatic lung cancer. Time point indicated: pre-treatment sample, taken before nivolumab and TIL therapy. The immunoSEQ assay was v3. Sequenced by immunoSEQ multiplex PCR; TCRdb stores in-frame clones only, minus some. The profile covers 30,000 to 45,000 clones, with 73% appearing a single time and 4.5% to 7% taken by the ten largest. Sequenced here: blood, sampled at baseline. The source is a person between 25 and 80 years old with non-small cell lung cancer.

This chain uses TRBV5-6 with TRBJ2-4; D may be TRBD1 (6 bases). Germline loops: CDR1 SGHDT, CDR2 YYEEEE. V lost 3 bases and J 7 bases, leaving 14 bases between the germline ends. The CDR3 spans 14 residues. The CDR3: CASSWGHLGNIQYF. CDR3 sequence (DNA): TGTGCCAGCAGCTGGGGGCACCTCGGGAACATTCAGTACTTC.

Only one count was recorded for this clone. V usage is TRBV21-1 and J usage is TRBJ2-5; TRBD1, the table's D call, lacks a check against the DNA. TRBV21-1 is recorded as a pseudogene. The CDR3 covers 15 residues. The CDR3 DNA follows: TGTGCCAGCAGCAAAGATGGGACAGGGGAAGAGACCCAGTACTTC. Its translation: CASSKDGTGEETQYF.

V is TRBV9 and J is TRBJ1-1; D ambiguous. Trimming shortened V by 5 bases and J by 1 base, and 9 bases separated the two germline ends. The CDR3 covers 13 residues. Germline CDR1 and CDR2: SGDLS and YYNGEE. CDR3 residues: CASSRTGNTEAFF. CDR3 DNA: TGTGCCAGCAGTCGGACGGGGAACACTGAAGCTTTCTTT.

This rearrangement joins TRBV4-3 to TRBJ1-5; 8 bases map to TRBD1. V trimming: 5 bases; J trimming: 9 bases; junction bases outside the gene matches: 15. Germline V gene lookup returns CDR1 LGHNA and CDR2 YSLEER. The length of the CDR3 is 16 residues. Here the CDR3 reads CASSSGTPGTGGPQHF. DNA for the CDR3: TGCGCCAGCAGCTCCGGGACTCCCGGGACAGGAGGGCCCCAGCATTTT.

The table lists this clone with a count of one. The chain joins TRBV4-1 to TRBJ2-1; D uncertain. The CDR3 consists of 17 residues. Germline CDR1 reads MGHRA; CDR2 reads YSYEKL. V was shortened by 0 bases and J by 9 bases, with 21 bases between the two germline ends. This chain's CDR3 is CASSQEWQSTMEGEQFF. CDR3 DNA: TGCGCCAGCAGCCAAGAGTGGCAGTCGACGATGGAAGGTGAGCAGTTCTTC.

The gene calls are TRBV5-8 and TRBJ2-5; TRBD2 agrees at 12 bases. After removal of 0 bases from V and 5 bases from J, the junction contained 5 bases not matched to a gene. Germline CDR1 is SGHTS and CDR2 is YDEGEE. The CDR3 extends over 16 amino acids. CDR3 in DNA: TGTGCCAGCAGCTTGGGGCTAGCGGGAGGGCCGGAGACCCAGTACTTC. Its translation: CASSLGLAGGPETQYF.

V gene TRBV7-2 combines with J gene TRBJ2-3; 7 nucleotides align to TRBD1. Germline loops: CDR1 SGHTA, CDR2 FQGNSA. The V and J ends lost 5 bases and 1 base, in that order; junction bases with no gene match: 3. This CDR3 spans 14 amino acids. CDR3 in DNA: TGTGCCAGCAGCCTAGACAGGGGCACAGATACGCAGTATTTT. Protein: CASSLDRGTDTQYF.

This clone showed up just a few times. J is TRBJ1-1 and V is TRBV4-3, with D unclear. In germline, CDR1 is LGHNA, CDR2 YSLEER. There are 14 residues in the CDR3. Trimming took 4 bases from V and 5 from J, leaving 14 bases between them. CDR3 amino acids: CASSRDSRGTEAFF. The DNA for the CDR3 is TGCGCCAGCAGCCGAGATTCCCGGGGTACTGAAGCTTTCTTT.

This CDR3 is CASSSRGREKLFF. CDR3 coding DNA: TGCGCCAGCAGCTCCAGGGGGAGGGAAAAACTGTTTTTT. The genes are TRBV5-1 and TRBJ1-4; 7 nucleotides align to TRBD1. Germline CDR1 reads SGHRS; CDR2 reads YFSETQ. Trimming at V came to 3 bases and at J to 8 bases, leaving 4 bases not matched to a gene. The CDR3 has 13 amino acids.

The chain recombines TRBV29-1 with TRBJ2-1, with D perhaps TRBD2 (6 bases). The CDR3 spans 16 residues. Germline V gives CDR1 SQVTM, CDR2 ANQGSEA. The V end lost 0 bases, the J end lost 2 bases, and 14 bases lay between the germline ends. CDR3 in amino acids: CSVEDPAGGTYNEQFF. The CDR3 region has the DNA TGCAGCGTTGAAGATCCGGCCGGGGGAACCTACAATGAGCAGTTCTTC.

The J gene is TRBJ2-7, the V gene TRBV19, with TRBD1 identical over 7 bases. This CDR3 is 15 amino acids long. V was pared by 2 bases and J by 2 bases, with 6 bases of the junction left unmatched. The germline gives CDR1 LNHDA, CDR2 SQIVND (reference sequence). As DNA, the CDR3 is TGTGCCAGTAGTATAAGGGGGCCAAGAACCTACGAGCAGTACTTC. It codes for CASSIRGPRTYEQYF.

The chain employs TRBV20-1 and TRBJ1-4; TRBD1 might be the D (5 bases). Germline values: CDR1 DFQATT, CDR2 SNEGSKA (reference sequence). The CDR3 has 11 amino acids. Deletions cut 6 bases from V and 7 bases from J, with 9 bases between. CDR3: CSARTPEKLFF. The CDR3, as DNA: TGCAGTGCCCGGACACCTGAAAAACTGTTTTTT.